These 2 T cell receptor beta chains were all obtained from the same sample, sequenced in a study of T cells after yellow fever vaccination. Each CDR3 protein gets one entry after TCRdb re-called the 5' RACE reads with MiXCR. The table records around 550,000 distinct CDR3 sequences, under 25% of them present only once. The sequenced sample was PBMCs, obtained 15 days after the yellow fever booster vaccination. The source of these receptors is a man aged 30-40 years who received the YFV17D yellow fever vaccine.

The V call is TRBV12-3 or TRBV12-4, the J call TRBJ1-6, with TRBD1 identical over 7 bases. With V trimmed by 7 bases and J by 8 bases, 8 bases remained unmatched. The CDR3 length is 14 residues. For the CDR3, the DNA is TGTGCCAGCAATAACAGGGGACTGGATTCACCCCTCCACTTT. Translating gives CASNNRGLDSPLHF.

The chain links TRBV20-1 to TRBJ2-1; TRBD2 matches 9 bases. The V gene's germline CDR1 is DFQATT and CDR2 SNEGSKA (reference sequence). The junction had 11 bases not matched to a gene; V was cut back by 5 bases and J by 0 bases. This CDR3 region has 17 residues. CDR3 protein: CSAWARGLADSYNEQFF. DNA for the CDR3: TGCAGTGCTTGGGCCCGGGGACTAGCAGACTCCTACAATGAGCAGTTCTTC.